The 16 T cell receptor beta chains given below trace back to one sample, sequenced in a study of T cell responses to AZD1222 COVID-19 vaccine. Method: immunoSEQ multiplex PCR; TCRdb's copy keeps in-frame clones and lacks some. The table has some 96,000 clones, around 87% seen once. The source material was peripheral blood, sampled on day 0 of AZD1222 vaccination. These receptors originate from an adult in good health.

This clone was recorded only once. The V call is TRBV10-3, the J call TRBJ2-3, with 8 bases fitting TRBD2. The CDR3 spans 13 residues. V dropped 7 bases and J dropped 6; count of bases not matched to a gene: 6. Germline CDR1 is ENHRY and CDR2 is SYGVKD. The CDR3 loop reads CAITGTSGDTQYF. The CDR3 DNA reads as TGTGCCATCACCGGGACTAGTGGGGATACGCAGTATTTT.

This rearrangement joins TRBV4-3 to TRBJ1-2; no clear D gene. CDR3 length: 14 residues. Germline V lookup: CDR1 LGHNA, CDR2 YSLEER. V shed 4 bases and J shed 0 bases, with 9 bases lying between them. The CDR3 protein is CASSPAYTNYGYTF. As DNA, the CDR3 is TGCGCCAGCAGCCCAGCGTATACTAACTATGGCTACACCTTC.

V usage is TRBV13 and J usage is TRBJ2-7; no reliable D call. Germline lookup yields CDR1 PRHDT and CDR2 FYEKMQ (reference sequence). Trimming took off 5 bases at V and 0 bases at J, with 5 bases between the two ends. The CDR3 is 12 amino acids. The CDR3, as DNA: TGTGCCAGCAGCGAGTCCTCCTACGAGCAGTACTTC. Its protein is CASSESSYEQYF.

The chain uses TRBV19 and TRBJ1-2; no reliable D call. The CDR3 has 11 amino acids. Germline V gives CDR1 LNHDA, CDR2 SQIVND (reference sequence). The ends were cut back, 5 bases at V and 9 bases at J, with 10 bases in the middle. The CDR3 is CASSQRSSYTF. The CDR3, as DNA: TGTGCCAGTAGTCAGCGATCCAGCTACACCTTC.

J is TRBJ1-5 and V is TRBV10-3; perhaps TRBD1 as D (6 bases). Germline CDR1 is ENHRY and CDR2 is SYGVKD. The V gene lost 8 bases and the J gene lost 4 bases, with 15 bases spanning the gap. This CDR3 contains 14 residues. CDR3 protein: CAIGQFGVNQPQHF. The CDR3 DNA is TGTGCCATCGGACAGTTTGGTGTTAATCAGCCCCAGCATTTT.

CDR3 region: CASSLVAVQGAGEQFF. The CDR3 nucleotides are TGTGCCAGCAGCTTAGTGGCGGTCCAGGGGGCCGGTGAGCAGTTCTTC. The chain combines TRBV7-9 with TRBJ2-1, with TRBD1 identical over 8 bases. The CDR3 contains 16 residues. Per germline, CDR1 SEHNR and CDR2 FQNEAQ (reference sequence). Unmatched junction bases numbered 11, after V lost 1 base and J lost 9 bases.

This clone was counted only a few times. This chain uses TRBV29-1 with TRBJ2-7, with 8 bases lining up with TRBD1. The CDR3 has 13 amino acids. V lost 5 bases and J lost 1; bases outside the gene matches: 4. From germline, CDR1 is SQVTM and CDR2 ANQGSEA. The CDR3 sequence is CSVTDRESYEQYF. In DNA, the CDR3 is TGCAGCGTTACGGACAGGGAGTCCTACGAGCAGTACTTC.

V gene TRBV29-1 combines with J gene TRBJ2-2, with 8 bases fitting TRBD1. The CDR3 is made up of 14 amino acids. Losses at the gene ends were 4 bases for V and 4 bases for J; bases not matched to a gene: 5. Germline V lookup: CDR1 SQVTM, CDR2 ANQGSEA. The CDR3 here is CSVGGQGATGELFF. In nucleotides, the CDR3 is TGCAGCGTTGGAGGACAGGGTGCCACCGGGGAGCTGTTTTTT.

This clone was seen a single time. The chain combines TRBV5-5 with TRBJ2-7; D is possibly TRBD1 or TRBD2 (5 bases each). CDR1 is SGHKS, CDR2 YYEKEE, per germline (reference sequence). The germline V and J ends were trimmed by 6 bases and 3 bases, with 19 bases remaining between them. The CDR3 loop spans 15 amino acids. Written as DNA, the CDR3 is TGTGCCAGCAACCCGGAGGAACAGGTCCTCTACGAGCAGTACTTC. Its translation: CASNPEEQVLYEQYF.

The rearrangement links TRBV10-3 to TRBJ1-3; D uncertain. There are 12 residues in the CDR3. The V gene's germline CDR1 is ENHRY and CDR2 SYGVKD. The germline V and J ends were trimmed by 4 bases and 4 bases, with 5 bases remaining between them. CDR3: CAISVKGNTIYF. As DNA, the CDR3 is TGTGCCATCAGTGTTAAAGGAAACACCATATATTTT.

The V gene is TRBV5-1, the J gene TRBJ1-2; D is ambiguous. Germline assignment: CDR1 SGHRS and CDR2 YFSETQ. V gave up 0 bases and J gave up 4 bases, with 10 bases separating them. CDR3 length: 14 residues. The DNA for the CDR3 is TGCGCCAGCAGCTTGGAGGGCGGCAGCTATGGCTACACCTTC. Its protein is CASSLEGGSYGYTF.

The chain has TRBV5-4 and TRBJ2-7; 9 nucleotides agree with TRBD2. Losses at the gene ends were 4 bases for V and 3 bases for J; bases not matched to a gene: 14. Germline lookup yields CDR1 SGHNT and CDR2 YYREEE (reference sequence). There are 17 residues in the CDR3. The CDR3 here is CASSTPKAGGLGYEQYF. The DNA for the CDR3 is TGTGCCAGCAGCACCCCGAAGGCGGGAGGGCTGGGCTACGAGCAGTACTTC.

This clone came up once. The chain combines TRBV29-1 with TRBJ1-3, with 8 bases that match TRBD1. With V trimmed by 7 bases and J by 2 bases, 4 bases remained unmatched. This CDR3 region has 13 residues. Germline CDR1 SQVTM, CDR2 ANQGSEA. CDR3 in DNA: TGCAGCGCCGACAGGGGACCTGGAAACACCATATATTTT. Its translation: CSADRGPGNTIYF.

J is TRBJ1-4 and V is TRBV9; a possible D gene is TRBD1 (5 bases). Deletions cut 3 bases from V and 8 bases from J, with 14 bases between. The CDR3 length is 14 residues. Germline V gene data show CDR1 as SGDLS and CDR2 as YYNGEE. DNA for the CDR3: TGTGCCAGCAGCGCGTGGGGCCCAGGGGAAAAACTGTTTTTT. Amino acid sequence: CASSAWGPGEKLFF.

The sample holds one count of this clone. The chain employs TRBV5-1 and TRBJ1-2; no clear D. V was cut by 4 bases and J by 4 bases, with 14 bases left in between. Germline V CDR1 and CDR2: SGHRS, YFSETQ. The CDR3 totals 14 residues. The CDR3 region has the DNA TGCGCCAGCAGCCCGGGTGGGGATAGCTATGGCTACACCTTC. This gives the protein CASSPGGDSYGYTF. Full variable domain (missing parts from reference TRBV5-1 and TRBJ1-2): KAGVTQTPRYLIKTRGQQVTLSCSPISGHRSVSWYQQTPGQGLQFLFEYFSETQRNKGNFPGRFSGRQFSNSRSEMNVSTLELGDSALYLCASSPGGDSYGYTFGSGTRLTVV.

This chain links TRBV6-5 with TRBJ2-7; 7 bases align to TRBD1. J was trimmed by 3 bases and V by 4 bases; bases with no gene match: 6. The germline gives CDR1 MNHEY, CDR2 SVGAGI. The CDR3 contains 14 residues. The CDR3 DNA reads TGTGCCAGCAGTTCCCAGGGGGTCCACTACGAGCAGTACTTC. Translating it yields CASSSQGVHYEQYF.